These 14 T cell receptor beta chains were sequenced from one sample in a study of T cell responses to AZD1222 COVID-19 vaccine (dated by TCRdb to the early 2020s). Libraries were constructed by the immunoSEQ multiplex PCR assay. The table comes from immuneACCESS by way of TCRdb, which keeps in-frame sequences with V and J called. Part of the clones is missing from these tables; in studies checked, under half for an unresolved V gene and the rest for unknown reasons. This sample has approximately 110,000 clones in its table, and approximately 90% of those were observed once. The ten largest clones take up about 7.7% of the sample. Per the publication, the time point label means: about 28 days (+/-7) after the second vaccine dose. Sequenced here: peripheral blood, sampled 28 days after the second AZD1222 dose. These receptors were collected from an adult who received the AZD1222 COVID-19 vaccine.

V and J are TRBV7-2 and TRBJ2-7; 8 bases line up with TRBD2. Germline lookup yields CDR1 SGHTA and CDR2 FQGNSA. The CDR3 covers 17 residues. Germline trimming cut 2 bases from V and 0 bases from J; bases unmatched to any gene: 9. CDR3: CASSLSPSGSVSYEQYF. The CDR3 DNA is TGTGCCAGCAGCTTAAGCCCCAGCGGGAGCGTCTCCTACGAGCAGTACTTC.

The DNA for the CDR3 is TGCGCCAGCAGCTTTAACAGACAGGGTACTAACTATGGCTACACCTTC. Amino acid sequence: CASSFNRQGTNYGYTF. The chain employs TRBV5-1 and TRBJ1-2, with 7 bases lining up with TRBD1. The CDR3 spans 16 residues. The junction had 7 bases not matched to a gene; V was cut back by 2 bases and J by 0 bases. Germline lookup yields CDR1 SGHRS and CDR2 YFSETQ.

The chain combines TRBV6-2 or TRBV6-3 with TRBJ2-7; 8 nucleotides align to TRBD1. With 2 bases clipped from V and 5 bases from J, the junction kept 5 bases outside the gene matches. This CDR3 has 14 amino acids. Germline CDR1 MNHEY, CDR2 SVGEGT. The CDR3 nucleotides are TGTGCCAGCAGTTACGCGGACAGGGACCACGAGCAGTACTTC. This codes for CASSYADRDHEQYF.

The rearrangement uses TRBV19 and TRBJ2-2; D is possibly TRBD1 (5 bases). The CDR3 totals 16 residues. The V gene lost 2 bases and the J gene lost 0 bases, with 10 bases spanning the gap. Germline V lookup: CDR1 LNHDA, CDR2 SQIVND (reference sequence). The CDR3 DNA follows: TGTGCCAGTAGTATACCTACAGGAGCGAACACCGGGGAGCTGTTTTTT. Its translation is CASSIPTGANTGELFF.

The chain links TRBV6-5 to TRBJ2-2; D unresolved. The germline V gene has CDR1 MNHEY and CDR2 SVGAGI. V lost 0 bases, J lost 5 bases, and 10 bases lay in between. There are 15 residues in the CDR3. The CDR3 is CASSYSPLPTGELFF. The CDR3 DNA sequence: TGTGCCAGCAGTTACTCGCCGCTCCCGACCGGGGAGCTGTTTTTT.

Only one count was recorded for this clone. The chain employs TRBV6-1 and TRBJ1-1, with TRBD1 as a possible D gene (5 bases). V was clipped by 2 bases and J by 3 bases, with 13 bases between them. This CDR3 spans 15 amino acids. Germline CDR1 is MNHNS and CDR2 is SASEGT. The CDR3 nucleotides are TGTGCCAGCAGTGAATATCCAGGGTGGGACACTGAAGCTTTCTTT. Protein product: CASSEYPGWDTEAFF.

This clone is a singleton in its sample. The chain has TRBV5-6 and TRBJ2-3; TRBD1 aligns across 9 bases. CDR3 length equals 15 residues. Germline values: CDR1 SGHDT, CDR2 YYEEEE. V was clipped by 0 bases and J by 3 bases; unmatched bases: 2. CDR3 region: CASSLDRGHTDTQYF. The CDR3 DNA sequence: TGTGCCAGCAGCTTGGACAGGGGGCATACAGATACGCAGTATTTT. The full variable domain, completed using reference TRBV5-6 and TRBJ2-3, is DAGVTQSPTHLIKTRGQQVTLRCSPKSGHDTVSWYQQALGQGPQFIFQYYEEEERQRGNFPDRFSGHQFPNYSSELNVNALLLGDSALYLCASSLDRGHTDTQYFGPGTRLTVL.

CDR3 sequence (DNA): TGTGCCAGCAGTACACAGGGGAGCGGCTACACCTTC. It specifies CASSTQGSGYTF. The chain links TRBV6-5 to TRBJ1-2, with 7 bases matching TRBD1. V trimming: 5 bases; J trimming: 8 bases; junction bases outside the gene matches: 5. Germline CDR1 is MNHEY and CDR2 is SVGAGI. The length of the CDR3 is 12 residues.

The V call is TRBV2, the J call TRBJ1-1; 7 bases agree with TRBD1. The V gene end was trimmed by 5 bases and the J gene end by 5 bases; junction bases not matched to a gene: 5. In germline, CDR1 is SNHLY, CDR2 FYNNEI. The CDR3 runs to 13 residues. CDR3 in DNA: TGTGCCAGCAGTTCACAGGGGAGGACTGAAGCTTTCTTT. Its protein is CASSSQGRTEAFF.

As DNA, the CDR3 is TGTGCCAGCAGCTTACAGGGAGGGTATATGGCGGACTATGGCTACACCTTC. This gives the protein CASSLQGGYMADYGYTF. The V call is TRBV7-2, the J call TRBJ1-2, with D maybe TRBD1 (5 bases). V shed 2 bases and J shed 3 bases, with 19 bases lying between them. The CDR3 is made up of 17 amino acids. The V gene's germline CDR1 is SGHTA and CDR2 FQGNSA.

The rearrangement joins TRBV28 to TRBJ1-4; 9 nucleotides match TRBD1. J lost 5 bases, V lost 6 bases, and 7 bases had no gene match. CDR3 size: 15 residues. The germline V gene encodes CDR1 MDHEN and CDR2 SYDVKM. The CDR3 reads CASSQTGQGNEKLFF. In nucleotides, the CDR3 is TGTGCCAGCAGCCAAACGGGACAGGGAAATGAAAAACTGTTTTTT.

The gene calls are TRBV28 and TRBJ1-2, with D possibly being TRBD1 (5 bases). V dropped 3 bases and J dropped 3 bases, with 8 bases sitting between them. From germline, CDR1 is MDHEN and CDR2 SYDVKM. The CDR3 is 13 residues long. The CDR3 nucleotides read TGTGCCAGCAGTTTCCAGGGTTACTATGGCTACACCTTC. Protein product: CASSFQGYYGYTF.

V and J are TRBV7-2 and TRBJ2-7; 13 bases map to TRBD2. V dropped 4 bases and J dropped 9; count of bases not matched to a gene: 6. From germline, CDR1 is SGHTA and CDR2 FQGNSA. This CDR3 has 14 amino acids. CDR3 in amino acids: CASSSTSGGASQYF. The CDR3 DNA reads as TGTGCCAGCAGCTCTACTAGCGGGGGGGCCTCGCAGTACTTC.

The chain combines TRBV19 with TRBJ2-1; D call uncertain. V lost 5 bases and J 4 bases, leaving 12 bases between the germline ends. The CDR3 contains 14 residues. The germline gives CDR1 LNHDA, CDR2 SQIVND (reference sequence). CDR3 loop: CASSPRVGYNEQFF. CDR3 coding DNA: TGTGCCAGTAGTCCCCGTGTGGGTTACAATGAGCAGTTCTTC.